The clone carrying this T cell receptor beta chain was counted once. This specimen belongs to a study of blood T cell repertoires in COVID-19. In the authors' methods: Counts of nucleated cells, estimated from reference gene primer amplification, were obtained. Libraries were prepared by immunoSEQ multiplex PCR; TCRdb keeps only in-frame clonotypes and omits some of them. V and J calls and clone size are copied from that table; D and trimming were computed from the DNA. In the table there are 350,000 to 550,000 clones, approximately 90% of which are singletons. Germline V gene lookup returns CDR1 MNHEY and CDR2 SVGAGI. The CDR3 runs to 14 residues. V shed 6 bases and J 4 bases; nucleotides not matched to a gene: 3.

The chain carries TRBV6-5 and TRBJ1-6, with TRBD1 identical over 7 bases. Material for sequencing was peripheral blood. This TCR derives from a woman aged 30 to 39 with acute or convalescent COVID-19. Here the CDR3 reads CASSPRGYNSPLHF. CDR3 bases: TGTGCCAGCAGCCCCAGGGGGTATAATTCACCCCTCCACTTT.